This T cell receptor beta chain was captured in a study of beta chain features in type 1 diabetes (dated by TCRdb to the late 2010s). Broadly, across the study: Patients and healthy donors did not differ in mean age, gender distribution, total cell number or subset yield. Across all samples, about 110 million sorted cells were examined, and cell number per subset correlated strongly with RNA yield. The study compared the TCRB repertoires of sorted circulating CD4+ T cell subsets in recently diagnosed type 1 diabetes patients with those in matched healthy donors. Whereas all 30 or so donors provided naive and central memory subsets, regulatory and stem cell-like memory subsets were isolated from just 8 patients and roughly eight healthy donors. Beyond this particular receptor, the publication reports: Because cDNA rather than genomic DNA was sequenced, highly expressing activated cells could have been over-represented, although no difference in activation and CD3 levels was found between groups. A moderate but significant shortening of TCRB CDR3 length was observed in type 1 diabetes patients in all four CD4+ subsets. HLA sub-analyses involved small numbers of individuals, so any influence of HLA type on TCRB rearrangement remained unresolved. Shorter templates might have been favored by PCR, but patient and control samples were amplified and corrected together, so both groups would have been affected equally by any skew. At VDJ recombination sites, type 1 diabetes patients had fewer insertions and more deleted nucleotides, which implies abnormalities in thymic rearrangement. The naive, central memory and regulatory TCRB repertoires appeared to resemble one another more closely among patients than among healthy donors.

There are 15 amino acids in the CDR3, from cysteine to phenylalanine inclusive. Kept here is only the CDR3 DNA, which spans 45 bases and is read in frame from base 1. For CDR1 and CDR2, the germline V gene lists SGHTA and FQGNSA. V is trimmed back by 7 bases and J by 7 bases, and the junction contains 11 bases that no gene match accounts for. All of the isolated RNA was reverse transcribed with the High Capacity cDNA Reverse Transcription Kit, so expressed TCRB transcripts were sequenced. Deep immunoSEQ sequencing was applied to naive, central memory and regulatory T cell samples, giving an average of roughly 3.3 million total reads per sample. Sorted cells were lysed in RLT buffer and RNA was extracted with DNase-treated RNeasy Micro or Mini kits, depending on cell number. Each cell subset was processed separately to prevent cross-contamination, with patient and healthy donor samples processed together. TCRB sequences were amplified from cDNA with the immunoSEQ multiplex PCR, producing 87-bp fragments spanning the CDR3 region. The amplicons were sequenced using the Illumina HiSeq platform. The published analysis was carried out like this. Synthetic template baselines were used to correct PCR bias computationally, reads within Hamming distance 2 were collapsed together, and singletons that could not be merged were discarded. Reads were aligned against IMGT so that V, D and J genes, CDR3 length and insertions or deletions at six rearrangement sites could be assigned. Within each subset, clonotype counts were normalized to the number of sorted cells before true diversity and Gini coefficients were calculated with the tcR R package. The overlap coefficient, calculated on TCRB nucleotide sequences, was used to measure repertoire sharing. TCRdb re-hosts the immuneACCESS table, in-frame sequences only. Its copies lack some clones; in the studies checked, an unresolved V gene accounts for under half of them, and the cause for the rest is not known. D and trimming come from the DNA, and the V and J calls and clone size come from that table. This sample comprises 150,000 to 190,000 clones, around 10% of them detected only once. Of the sample, around 2.1% falls within the top ten clones.

Each donor gave one peripheral blood draw, approximately 110 mL on average, collected into heparinised tubes. A BD FACSAria II was used to sort naive, central memory, regulatory and stem cell-like memory CD4+ T cells with a panel that included CD45RO, CCR7, CD25, CD127, CD95 and CD27. All sorted populations exceeded 95% purity. PBMCs were separated immediately by Lymphoprep density gradient centrifugation and were stained directly, without being cultured. To minimize batch effects, samples were stained and sorted in pairs, one healthy donor with one patient per experiment. This clone was picked up a small number of times. Its binding antigen is unknown. No base quality information exists; no much larger clone differs at one position.

Sequencing was carried out using central memory CD4+ T cells from blood. The source of this sequence is a man between 18 and 29 years old in good health. Recombination connected TRBV7-2 to TRBJ2-2; 8 central bases correspond to TRBD2. The DNA sequence is as follows: TGTGCCAGCAAGGACCAGCGGGAGCTAAGCGGGGAGCTGTTTTTT. Translated, it gives CASKDQRELSGELFF.